The entry that follows covers one T cell receptor beta chain sequence. As yet, its antigen is unknown. The data derive from a study of a mutant IDH1 vaccine in newly diagnosed glioma. Across the whole study: Vaccination began 4-6 weeks post radiotherapy alone, or with temozolomide cycles. Treated patients were roughly 60% male, roughly 40% female, mean age roughly 39 years. Every participant had undergone radiotherapy, temozolomide, or both before, and most underwent both. In the visit schedule, V12 fell in week 35, while V13 fell in week 47.

J lost 7 bases, V lost 5 bases, and 5 bases had no gene match. Germline assignment: CDR1 PRHDT and CDR2 FYEKMQ (reference sequence). The CDR3 contains 15 residues. The time point is: week 35, safety follow-up. Doses consisted of 300 ug of mutant IDH1 20-mer peptide each, paired with topical imiquimod. Assay used: immunoSEQ multiplex PCR; TCRdb lists only in-frame clones, some missing. This sample has about 41,000 clones; more than 80% occur once, and the top ten carry approximately 1.6%. This sequence joins TRBV13 and TRBJ2-1; 13 positions match TRBD2. This TCR was recovered from a man aged 35-49 years with glioma. Here the sequenced sample was PBMCs, taken from a glioma patient whose treatment included an IDH1 peptide vaccine. The CDR3 protein is CASSGRLAGGNEQFF. CDR3 bases: TGTGCCAGCAGCGGAAGACTAGCGGGAGGAAATGAGCAGTTCTTC.